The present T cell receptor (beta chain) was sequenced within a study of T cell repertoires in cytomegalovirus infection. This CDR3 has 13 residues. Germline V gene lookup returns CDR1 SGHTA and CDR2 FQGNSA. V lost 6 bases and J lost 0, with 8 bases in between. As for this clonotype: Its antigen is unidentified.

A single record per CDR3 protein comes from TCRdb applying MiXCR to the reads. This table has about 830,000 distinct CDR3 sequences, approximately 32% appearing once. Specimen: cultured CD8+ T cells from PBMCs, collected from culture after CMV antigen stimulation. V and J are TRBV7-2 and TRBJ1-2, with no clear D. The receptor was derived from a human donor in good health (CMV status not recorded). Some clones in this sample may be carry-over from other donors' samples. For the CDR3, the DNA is TGTGCCAGCAGTTATAAGACTAACTATGGCTACACCTTC. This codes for CASSYKTNYGYTF. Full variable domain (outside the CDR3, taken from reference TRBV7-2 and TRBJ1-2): GAGVSQSPSNKVTEKGKDVELRCDPISGHTALYWYRQSLGQGLEFLIYFQGNSAPDKSGLPSDRFSAERTGGSVSTLTIQRTQQEDSAVYLCASSYKTNYGYTFGSGTRLTVV.